This T cell receptor (beta chain) was observed in a study of blood T cell repertoires in COVID-19. Study details: PBMCs, B-cell-depleted T cells, or T cells were the source of the cDNA or gDNA that made up the material.

This clone was picked up a small number of times. Participant-reported clinical history was the basis for cohort assignment. The CDR3 extends over 13 amino acids. The germline CDR1 and CDR2 sequences are LGHNA and YSLEER. V shed 1 base and J shed 5 bases, with 8 bases lying between them. Authors' processing steps: Estimated nucleated cell counts came from reference gene primer amplification. Sequenced by immunoSEQ multiplex PCR; TCRdb stores in-frame clones only, minus some. V, J and clone size are those of that table, while D and trimming were read from the DNA. The sample holds about 310,000 clones, 70% to 90% seen once.

This clonotype was obtained from a man in his thirties or forties who had recovered from COVID-19. The specimen sequenced was PBMCs or T cells enriched from blood (not recorded which). The chain combines TRBV4-3 with TRBJ1-1; D ambiguous. The CDR3 loop reads CASSQGLRTEAFF. Written as DNA, the CDR3 is TGCGCCAGCAGCCAAGGTCTGAGGACTGAAGCTTTCTTT.